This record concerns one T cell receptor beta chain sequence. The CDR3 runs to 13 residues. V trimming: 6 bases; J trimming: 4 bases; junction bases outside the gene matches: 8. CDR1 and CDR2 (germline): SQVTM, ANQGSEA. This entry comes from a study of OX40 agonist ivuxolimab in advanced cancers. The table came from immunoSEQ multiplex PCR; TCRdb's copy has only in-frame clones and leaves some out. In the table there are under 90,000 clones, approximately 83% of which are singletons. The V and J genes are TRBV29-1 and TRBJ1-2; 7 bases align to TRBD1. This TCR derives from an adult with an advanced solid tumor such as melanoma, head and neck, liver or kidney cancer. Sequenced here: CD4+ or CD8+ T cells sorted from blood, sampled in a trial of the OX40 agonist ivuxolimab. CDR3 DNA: TGCAGCGTCGAGGGACAGCCAGCCTATGGCTACACCTTC. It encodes CSVEGQPAYGYTF.